This paragraph reports one T cell receptor beta chain. The antigen is unknown. This specimen belongs to a study of cytomegalovirus exposure and HLA in healthy donors. Study context: A prior study identified just under 120 million unique TCR beta sequences from about 179 million T cells. There were over 350 genotyped donors. Of these, 81% fell in the genetic ancestry cluster associated with self-reported Caucasian donors. Study-level findings and limits: Most TCR beta V segments were productive about 87% or about 30% of the time in an earlier analysis. Confirmation was obtained in vitro that a few CMV-associated chains are specific for CMV antigens.

With 60 Vbeta and 13 Jbeta primers, the PCR was carried out. Data came from immunoSEQ multiplex PCR; TCRdb stores just in-frame clones and leaves some out. This table has 150,000 to 200,000 clones, about 85% appearing once. V was clipped by 0 bases and J by 7 bases, with 12 bases between them. This CDR3 is built from 14 residues. Germline-derived CDR1 and CDR2 are KGHSH and LQKENI. The specimen was PBMCs. The sequence derives from a man between 18 and 29 years old in good health and CMV-seropositive. The rearrangement joins TRBV18 to TRBJ1-2; D is uncertain. In DNA form, the CDR3 reads TGTGCCAGCTCACCACCTTTGTCAGGATTTGGCTACACCTTC. Translation: CASSPPLSGFGYTF.